What follows is one TCR beta chain and its context. Profiled with immunoSEQ multiplex PCR; TCRdb holds only in-frame clones, not every one. The table lists roughly 260,000 clones, around 85% of them singletons. The sample comes from a study of blood T cell repertoires in COVID-19. Study-level background: Acute and convalescent COVID-19 specimens originated in the United States, Italy and Spain.

CDR3 length: 15 residues. From germline, CDR1 is SGDLS and CDR2 YYNGEE. The J segment lost 6 bases and the V segment lost 3 bases, leaving 6 bases of the junction unmatched. Assignment of participants to cohorts was predicated upon participant-reported clinical history. Resolution of symptoms, clearance, or two negative PCRs was present in recovered Cohort 3 donors. The receptor was isolated from a woman between 50 and 59 years old who had recovered from COVID-19. Material: PBMCs or T cells enriched from blood (not recorded which). The chain combines TRBV9 with TRBJ2-1; 10 bases match TRBD2. The CDR3 spells CASSASSGSFNEQFF. CDR3 coding DNA: TGTGCCAGCAGCGCCTCTAGCGGGAGTTTCAATGAGCAGTTCTTC. Variable domain in full (rest from reference TRBV9 and TRBJ2-1): DSGVTQTPKHLITATGQRVTLRCSPRSGDLSVYWYQQSLDQGLQFLIQYYNGEERAKGNILERFSAQQFPDLHSELNLSSLELGDSALYFCASSASSGSFNEQFFGPGTRLTVL.